The clone carrying this T cell receptor (beta chain) has at least ten counts. This sample was taken from a study of T-cell memory formation after mild COVID-19. Germline V gene sequence: CDR1 SGHTA, CDR2 FQGNSA. V shed 8 bases and J shed 3 bases, with 13 bases lying between them. This CDR3 has 13 residues. TCRdb independently ran MiXCR on the 5' RACE reads; one entry per CDR3 protein. Among about 340,000 distinct CDR3 sequences listed, around 15% were seen once. Specimen: PBMCs or a T cell subset sorted from them (not recorded which). This TCR came from a man aged 18 to 30 who had mild COVID-19 (a few samples of this study predate the infection). Cell type and time point are not known. The J gene is TRBJ1-1, the V gene TRBV7-2; a possible D gene is TRBD1 (5 bases). CDR3 sequence: CASQGRDDTEAFF. For the CDR3, the DNA is TGTGCCAGCCAAGGTCGGGACGACACTGAAGCTTTCTTT.